Following are 10 T cell receptor beta chains from one sample sequenced in a study of neoadjuvant nivolumab and ipilimumab in lung cancer. Data came from immunoSEQ multiplex PCR; TCRdb stores just in-frame clones and leaves some out. The sample comprises approximately 31,000 clones, less than 95% of which are singletons, and roughly 4.5% rests with the top ten. The specimen comprised peripheral blood, sampled after neoadjuvant nivolumab, alone or with ipilimumab, at or shortly before surgery. These receptors originate from an adult with non-small cell lung cancer.

The V and J genes are TRBV6-5 and TRBJ2-7; TRBD2 aligns across 9 bases. V lost 5 bases and J lost 2; bases outside the gene matches: 7. The CDR3 consists of 15 residues. The germline V gene has CDR1 MNHEY and CDR2 SVGAGI. The CDR3 here is CASSPRLAETYEQYF. The CDR3 DNA sequence: TGTGCCAGCAGTCCCCGACTAGCGGAAACCTACGAGCAGTACTTC.

The CDR3 region has the DNA TGTGCCAGCAGCGCCGACAGGGCGAACACTGAAGCTTTCTTT. Translating gives CASSADRANTEAFF. This chain joins TRBV9 and TRBJ1-1; 7 bases match TRBD1. The CDR3 contains 14 residues. Germline V gives CDR1 SGDLS, CDR2 YYNGEE. The ends lost 3 bases at V and 1 base at J; junction bases unmatched: 3.

This clone appeared once. The chain has TRBV29-1 and TRBJ1-2; D is possibly TRBD1 (5 bases). The germline V and J ends were trimmed by 0 bases and 4 bases, with 6 bases remaining between them. The CDR3 has 12 residues. Germline V gene sequence: CDR1 SQVTM, CDR2 ANQGSEA. CDR3 DNA: TGCAGCGTTGAAGACAGGGTCTATGGCTACACCTTC. Amino acids: CSVEDRVYGYTF.

J is TRBJ1-5 and V is TRBV2; D gene ambiguous. The CDR3 spans 11 residues. V was shortened by 0 bases and J by 11 bases, with 5 bases between the two germline ends. Germline V CDR1 and CDR2: SNHLY, FYNNEI. The CDR3 DNA sequence: TGTGCCAGCAGTGAAGCGTTAACCCAGCATTTT. Its protein is CASSEALTQHF.

The DNA for the CDR3 is TGTGCCAGCAGCTTAGTTGAGCAGCCCCAGCATTTT. It translates to CASSLVEQPQHF. The chain has TRBV7-2 and TRBJ1-5; D gene ambiguous. Germline-derived CDR1 and CDR2 are SGHTA and FQGNSA. V lost 1 base, J lost 7 bases, and 5 bases lay in between. This CDR3 spans 12 amino acids.

The chain employs TRBV6-6 and TRBJ1-5; D gene unclear. Germline CDR1 MNHNY, CDR2 SVGAGI (reference sequence). V gave up 6 bases and J gave up 0 bases, with 6 bases separating them. The CDR3 length is 13 residues. The CDR3 is CASSQDSNQPQHF. In DNA, the CDR3 is TGTGCCAGCAGCCAAGATAGCAATCAGCCCCAGCATTTT.

The rearrangement uses TRBV5-1 and TRBJ2-7, with 8 bases that match TRBD1. Germline loops: CDR1 SGHRS, CDR2 YFSETQ. CDR3 length: 16 residues. The junction had 6 bases not matched to a gene; V was cut back by 0 bases and J by 1 base. The CDR3 region is CASSLAAGTGSYEQYF. The CDR3 DNA reads as TGCGCCAGCAGCTTGGCCGCGGGGACAGGTTCCTACGAGCAGTACTTC.

The rearrangement uses TRBV5-4 and TRBJ2-5; no definite D call. Trimming pared 4 bases from V and 1 base from J, leaving 11 bases between. Germline CDR1 is SGHNT and CDR2 is YYREEE (reference sequence). CDR3 length equals 14 residues. The CDR3 DNA is TGTGCCAGCAGCGCTACCGACGGCCAAGAGACCCAGTACTTC. Protein: CASSATDGQETQYF.

V usage is TRBV6-5 and J usage is TRBJ1-5; D is uncertain. The germline V gene encodes CDR1 MNHEY and CDR2 SVGAGI. V lost 4 bases and J lost 4, with 8 bases in between. The CDR3 extends over 13 amino acids. The DNA for the CDR3 is TGTGCCAGCAGTTCACAGCAGAATCAGCCCCAGCATTTT. It translates to CASSSQQNQPQHF.

This chain connects TRBV7-2 to TRBJ1-1; 7 bases fit TRBD1. CDR1 SGHTA and CDR2 FQGNSA come from the germline V gene. The CDR3 runs to 15 residues. Trimming cost V 5 bases and J 4 bases; bases outside gene matches: 10. The CDR3 spells CASSLITGVVTEAFF. DNA of the CDR3: TGTGCCAGCAGCCTGATAACAGGGGTGGTCACTGAAGCTTTCTTT.